Shown below are 5 T cell receptor beta chains from a single sample sequenced in a study of shared T cell receptors in the human thymus. Using immunoSEQ multiplex PCR, the repertoire was profiled, and TCRdb retains in-frame clones only, with some absent. This sample has over 450,000 clones, with 75% to 80% found just once. These data also formed part of another study, on human thymus T cells.

The sample consisted of thymocytes. These receptors were obtained from a boy in the first two years of life with a congenital heart defect.

This chain uses TRBV6-6 with TRBJ1-6, with D possibly being TRBD1 (5 bases). The CDR3 has 14 residues. Germline V gives CDR1 MNHNY, CDR2 SVGAGI (reference sequence). The V and J ends lost 3 bases and 9 bases respectively, with 12 bases between them. CDR3 region: CASSYFGHCSPLHF. DNA for the CDR3: TGTGCCAGCAGTTATTTCGGACATTGTTCACCCCTCCACTTT.

This rearrangement joins TRBV6-1 to TRBJ2-5; D unclear. The CDR3 consists of 12 residues. The V end lost 4 bases, the J end lost 1 base, and 4 bases lay between the germline ends. CDR1 and CDR2 from the germline V gene are MNHNS and SASEGT. Here the CDR3 reads CASSGPQETQYF. CDR3 sequence (DNA): TGTGCCAGCAGTGGGCCCCAAGAGACCCAGTACTTC.

This clone was observed a handful of times. The chain recombines TRBV7-2 with TRBJ2-7; TRBD2 might be the D (5 bases). Germline CDR1 is SGHTA and CDR2 is FQGNSA. V gave up 0 bases and J gave up 3 bases, with 12 bases separating them. CDR3 length: 15 amino acids. The CDR3 DNA sequence: TGTGCCAGCAGCTTAGCGCAGGACTTCTACTACGAGCAGTACTTC. Translated, it gives CASSLAQDFYYEQYF.

The chain employs TRBV5-1 and TRBJ1-1, with 7 positions matching TRBD1. The CDR3 covers 13 residues. V lost 5 bases to trimming and J lost 7 bases; unmatched junction nucleotides: 8. The germline V gene has CDR1 SGHRS and CDR2 YFSETQ. The CDR3 here is CASRRNRGSEAFF. The CDR3, as DNA: TGCGCCAGCAGACGTAACAGGGGCAGTGAAGCTTTCTTT.

V and J are TRBV5-1 and TRBJ1-3, with D maybe TRBD1 (6 bases). The CDR3 consists of 16 residues. The V gene's germline CDR1 is SGHRS and CDR2 YFSETQ. Trimming left V 2 bases short and J 2 bases short, with 14 bases between. The CDR3 bases are TGCGCCAGCAGCTTAGGTTGGGGGCCGACTGGAAACACCATATATTTT. Translating it yields CASSLGWGPTGNTIYF.